These 17 T cell receptor beta chains originate from one sample sequenced in a study of blood T cells in healthy people across ages. Combining a sample-barcoded 5' primer with a J-beta primer mix, a second PCR ran for roughly 7 to 11 cycles. TCRdb fed the 5' RACE reads into MiXCR, producing one record per CDR3 protein. Of 1.5 million to 1.9 million distinct CDR3 sequences listed, 40% to 45% are singletons. Material for sequencing was blood. These receptor sequences come from a woman between 18 and 30 years old in good health.

This clonotype was counted only a few times. This chain uses TRBV4-3 with TRBJ2-1, with 7 bases that match TRBD1. Germline trimming cut 7 bases from V and 3 bases from J; bases unmatched to any gene: 9. Germline CDR1 is LGHNA and CDR2 is YSLEER. The CDR3 sequence is 15 residues long. CDR3 coding DNA: TGCGCCAGCAACACCGGGACAGCCAACTACAATGAGCAGTTCTTC. This translates into CASNTGTANYNEQFF.

To note about this clonotype: A much more abundant neighbour one base away suggests this may be a read error. The rearrangement uses TRBV14 and TRBJ2-4; D call uncertain. The germline CDR1 and CDR2 sequences are SGHDN and FVKESK. The length of the CDR3 is 15 residues. CDR3 sequence: CASSQGGAAKNILYF. Written as DNA, the CDR3 is TGTGCCAGCAGCCAAGGCGGCGCGGCCAAAAACATTCTGTACTTC.

The chain carries TRBV28 and TRBJ2-4; no definite D call. The CDR3 is 14 amino acids. V shed 3 bases and J shed 13 bases, with 19 bases lying between them. Per the germline V gene, CDR1 is MDHEN and CDR2 is SYDVKM. CDR3: CASSLATSNNEQYF. CDR3 nucleotide sequence: TGTGCCAGCAGTTTGGCGACTTCCAACAATGAGCAGTACTTC.

The chain uses TRBV7-2 and TRBJ2-4; D call uncertain. Looked up from germline, CDR1 is SGHTA and CDR2 is FQGNSA. V was pared by 6 bases and J by 4 bases, with 4 bases between. The CDR3 is 11 residues long. The CDR3 bases are TGTGCCAGCAGTCAAAAAAACATTCAGTACTTC. The encoded protein is CASSQKNIQYF.

The chain joins TRBV7-2 to TRBJ2-2; no reliable D call. Germline V gene data show CDR1 as SGHTA and CDR2 as FQGNSA. V gave up 5 bases and J gave up 4 bases, with 11 bases separating them. This CDR3 region has 14 residues. CDR3 nucleotides: TGTGCCAGCAGCCTAGAGAGTGGCACCGGGGAGCTGTTTTTT. Translation gives CASSLESGTGELFF.

The V call is TRBV29-1, the J call TRBJ1-1; D unresolved. Between the trimmed V and J ends, which lost 3 bases and 0 bases, there was a span of 11 bases. The CDR3 runs to 14 residues. The germline gives CDR1 SQVTM, CDR2 ANQGSEA. Here the CDR3 reads CSVDSGRMNTEAFF. The CDR3 DNA is TGCAGCGTTGATTCAGGTAGAATGAACACTGAAGCTTTCTTT. Together with reference TRBV29-1 and TRBJ1-1, the CDR3 gives the full variable domain: SAVISQKPSRDICQRGTSLTIQCQVDSQVTMMFWYRQQPGQSLTLIATANQGSEATYESGFVIDKFPISRPNLTFSTLTVSNMSPEDSSIYLCSVDSGRMNTEAFFGQGTRLTVV.

This rearrangement joins TRBV20-1 to TRBJ1-2; D remains ambiguous. Deletions cut 0 bases from V and 6 bases from J, with 5 bases between. The germline V gene encodes CDR1 DFQATT and CDR2 SNEGSKA (reference sequence). There are 11 residues in the CDR3. DNA of the CDR3: TGCAGTGCTAGAGATGGGAATGGCTACACCTTC. Its translation is CSARDGNGYTF.

The table lists this clonotype with a few counts. The rearrangement uses TRBV29-1 and TRBJ2-7; TRBD1 aligns across 10 bases. The V and J ends lost 3 bases and 2 bases, in that order; junction bases with no gene match: 7. The CDR3 extends over 15 amino acids. Germline V gene sequence: CDR1 SQVTM, CDR2 ANQGSEA. The CDR3 loop is CSVESGQGDAYEQYF. DNA for the CDR3: TGCAGCGTTGAGTCCGGACAGGGGGATGCCTACGAGCAGTACTTC.

In this sample, this clonotype turned up a few times. The V call is TRBV20-1, the J call TRBJ2-4, with 7 nucleotides matching TRBD2. The tail of the sequence fits TRBJ2-5 better, so the J call may be wrong. The germline CDR1 and CDR2 sequences are DFQATT and SNEGSKA (reference sequence). The CDR3 is made up of 13 amino acids. CDR3 sequence: CSARSGTSETQYF. Here the CDR3 DNA reads TGCAGTGCTAGAAGCGGGACCTCGGAGACCCAGTACTTC.

This chain uses TRBV28 with TRBJ2-5, with a weak D call TRBD1 (6 bases). Per germline, CDR1 MDHEN and CDR2 SYDVKM. Trimming stripped 5 bases from V and 5 bases from J, with 24 bases between. This CDR3 has 17 residues. CDR3 in amino acids: CASSPTEVVTGTETQYF. In DNA, the CDR3 is TGTGCCAGCAGTCCGACCGAGGTGGTTACAGGGACGGAGACCCAGTACTTC.

This clonotype was detected a few times. V gene TRBV20-1 combines with J gene TRBJ1-5, with D perhaps matching TRBD1 (5 bases). The CDR3 runs 14 residues. V was shortened by 0 bases and J by 4 bases, with 10 bases between the two germline ends. Germline V lookup: CDR1 DFQATT, CDR2 SNEGSKA (reference sequence). The CDR3 region has the DNA TGCAGTGCTAGAGATAGTACAGGAAATCAGCCCCAGCATTTT. This sequence encodes CSARDSTGNQPQHF.

The gene calls are TRBV20-1 and TRBJ1-1, with unresolved D. The V gene's germline CDR1 is DFQATT and CDR2 SNEGSKA (reference sequence). The germline V and J ends were trimmed by 4 bases and 1 base, with 19 bases remaining between them. The CDR3 runs to 16 residues. CDR3 sequence: CSATPLNRNSNTEAFF. In DNA, the CDR3 is TGCAGTGCTACCCCTCTAAACCGCAATTCGAACACTGAAGCTTTCTTT.

The chain uses TRBV10-3 and TRBJ1-1; a possible D gene is TRBD1 (5 bases). The V gene's germline CDR1 is ENHRY and CDR2 SYGVKD. This CDR3 has 14 amino acids. V shed 0 bases and J shed 1 base, with 6 bases lying between them. The CDR3 loop is CAISESGTNTEAFF. The CDR3 nucleotides are TGTGCCATCAGTGAGTCCGGGACGAACACTGAAGCTTTCTTT.

The rearrangement joins TRBV5-1 to TRBJ2-5; D may be TRBD1 or TRBD2 (5 bases each). Trimming took off 1 base at V and 5 bases at J, with 12 bases between the two ends. The CDR3 length is 14 residues. Germline V gives CDR1 SGHRS, CDR2 YFSETQ. In nucleotides, the CDR3 is TGCGCCAGCAGCTTGTCTAGTTGGGGGGAGACCCAGTACTTC. Protein product: CASSLSSWGETQYF.

The chain recombines TRBV12-3 or TRBV12-4 with TRBJ2-4; 7 positions match TRBD2. The length of the CDR3 is 15 residues. V gave up 2 bases and J gave up 5 bases; unmatched junction bases: 6. The CDR3 DNA follows: TGTGCCAGCAGTTTACGGACTAGGTTCCAAAACATTCAGTACTTC. Residues: CASSLRTRFQNIQYF.

J is TRBJ2-3 and V is TRBV5-6, with 8 nucleotides matching TRBD1. CDR1 and CDR2 from the germline V gene are SGHDT and YYEEEE. The CDR3 is 16 amino acids. Germline trimming cut 1 base from V and 2 bases from J; bases unmatched to any gene: 6. The CDR3 nucleotides read TGTGCCAGCAGCTTGCTTACAGGGGGGTTCACAGATACGCAGTATTTT. As protein: CASSLLTGGFTDTQYF.

The rearrangement joins TRBV20-1 to TRBJ2-1; D perhaps matches TRBD1 (5 bases). The CDR3 is 15 amino acids. V lost 0 bases and J lost 0, with 9 bases in between. The germline CDR1 and CDR2 sequences are DFQATT and SNEGSKA (reference sequence). The CDR3, as DNA: TGCAGTGCTAGAGATCGACAGAGCTCCTACAATGAGCAGTTCTTC. Amino acid sequence: CSARDRQSSYNEQFF.